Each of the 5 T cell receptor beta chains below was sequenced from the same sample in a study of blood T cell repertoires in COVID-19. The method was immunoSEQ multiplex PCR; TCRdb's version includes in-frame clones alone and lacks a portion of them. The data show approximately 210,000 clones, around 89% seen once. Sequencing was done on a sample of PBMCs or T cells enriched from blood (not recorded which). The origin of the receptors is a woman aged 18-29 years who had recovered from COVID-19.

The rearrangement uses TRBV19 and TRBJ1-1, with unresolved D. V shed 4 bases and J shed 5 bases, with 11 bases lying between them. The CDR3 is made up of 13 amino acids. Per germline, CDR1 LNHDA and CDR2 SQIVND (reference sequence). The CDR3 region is CASSRARLTEAFF. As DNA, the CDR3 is TGTGCCAGTAGTAGGGCCCGGTTGACTGAAGCTTTCTTT.

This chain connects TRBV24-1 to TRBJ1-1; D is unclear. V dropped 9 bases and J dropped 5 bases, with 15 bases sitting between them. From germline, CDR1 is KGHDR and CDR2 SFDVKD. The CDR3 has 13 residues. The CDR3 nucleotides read TGTGCCACCGAGGGCGGAACTGGGACTGAAGCTTTCTTT. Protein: CATEGGTGTEAFF.

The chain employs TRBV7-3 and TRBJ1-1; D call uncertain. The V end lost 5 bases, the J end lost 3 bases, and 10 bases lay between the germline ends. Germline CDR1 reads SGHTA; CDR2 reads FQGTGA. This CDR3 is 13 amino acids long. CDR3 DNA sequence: TGTGCCAGCAGCCGCGGATCGGACACTGAAGCTTTCTTT. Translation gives CASSRGSDTEAFF.

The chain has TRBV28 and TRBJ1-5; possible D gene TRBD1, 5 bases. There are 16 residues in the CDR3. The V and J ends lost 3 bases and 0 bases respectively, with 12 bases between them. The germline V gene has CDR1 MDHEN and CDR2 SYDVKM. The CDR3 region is CASSLTVYPSNQPQHF. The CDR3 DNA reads TGTGCCAGCAGTTTGACAGTGTACCCTAGCAATCAGCCCCAGCATTTT.

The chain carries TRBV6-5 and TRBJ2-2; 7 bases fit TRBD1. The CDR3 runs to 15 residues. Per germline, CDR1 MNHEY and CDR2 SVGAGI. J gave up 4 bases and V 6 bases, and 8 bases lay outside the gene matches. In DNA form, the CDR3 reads TGTGCCAGCAGACTCTTGACAGGGTTCACCGGGGAGCTGTTTTTT. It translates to CASRLLTGFTGELFF.